This entry lists 15 T cell receptor beta chains sequenced from one sample in a study of shared clonotypes between healthy human individuals. Some clones are missing from TCRdb's copy, which holds only in-frame ones; the method was immunoSEQ multiplex PCR. This table has roughly 2,300,000 clones, roughly 90% appearing once. Sample: naive CD4+ T cells from PBMCs. The subset was: CD45RA+ positively selected. All receptors derive from a man between 18 and 29 years old in good health. Some clones in this sample may be carry-over from other donors' samples.

This chain joins TRBV2 and TRBJ2-3, with D unresolved. The CDR3 covers 15 residues. The germline gives CDR1 SNHLY, CDR2 FYNNEI. Trimming removed 6 bases at V and 6 bases at J, with 19 bases between. CDR3 loop: CASRSEVVLSDTQYF. CDR3 coding DNA: TGTGCCAGCAGATCCGAAGTAGTCCTTTCGGATACGCAGTATTTT.

The chain is built from TRBV7-8 and TRBJ1-5; D is possibly TRBD1 (6 bases). V lost 5 bases and J lost 4, with 15 bases in between. Germline CDR1 reads SGHVS; CDR2 reads FQNEAQ. The CDR3 is made up of 15 amino acids. CDR3 protein: CASSPPGGQNQPQHF. The CDR3 DNA follows: TGTGCCAGCAGCCCGCCGGGGGGGCAAAATCAGCCCCAGCATTTT.

The rearrangement joins TRBV28 to TRBJ1-5, with 9 positions matching TRBD1. V shed 5 bases and J 1 base; nucleotides not matched to a gene: 6. The CDR3 has 16 residues. The germline CDR1 and CDR2 sequences are MDHEN and SYDVKM. CDR3 nucleotides: TGTGCCAGCAGTCTACAGGGGGCTTGGAGCAATCAGCCCCAGCATTTT. Amino acids: CASSLQGAWSNQPQHF.

CDR3 amino acids: CASSTPTEGQPQHF. The CDR3 DNA reads as TGTGCCAGCAGTACCCCCACCGAGGGCCAGCCCCAGCATTTT. The chain employs TRBV28 and TRBJ1-5; D is undetermined. The germline V gene encodes CDR1 MDHEN and CDR2 SYDVKM. There are 14 residues in the CDR3. V was clipped by 5 bases and J by 7 bases, with 15 bases between them.

The chain is built from TRBV6-1 and TRBJ1-5, with 8 bases lining up with TRBD1. The CDR3 extends over 14 amino acids. CDR1 is MNHNS, CDR2 SASEGT, per germline. The trim removed 7 bases at V and 9 bases at J, leaving 11 bases unmatched. The CDR3 here is CASTKDRGYWPQHF. As DNA, the CDR3 is TGTGCCAGCACTAAAGACAGGGGTTATTGGCCCCAGCATTTT.

The chain couples TRBV15 to TRBJ1-3; no definite D call. CDR1 and CDR2 from the germline V gene are LNHNV and YYDKDF (reference sequence). The CDR3 totals 16 residues. V dropped 3 bases and J dropped 1 base, with 13 bases sitting between them. DNA for the CDR3: TGTGCCACCAGCAGGGCGGGGAGCACTTCTGGAAACACCATATATTTT. This translates into CATSRAGSTSGNTIYF.

V gene TRBV18 combines with J gene TRBJ2-2; 8 nucleotides line up with TRBD1. This CDR3 has 19 residues. The V and J ends lost 3 bases and 0 bases, in that order; junction bases with no gene match: 12. CDR1 and CDR2 (germline): KGHSH, LQKENI. In DNA form, the CDR3 reads TGTGCCAGCTCACCCCTCCCCGGGACAGGAGGAGCGAACACCGGGGAGCTGTTTTTT. This encodes CASSPLPGTGGANTGELFF.

V usage is TRBV2 and J usage is TRBJ2-5, with D possibly matching TRBD1 (6 bases). The CDR3 contains 14 residues. Germline loops: CDR1 SNHLY, CDR2 FYNNEI. Trimming took 6 bases from V and 4 from J, leaving 15 bases between them. This chain's CDR3 is CASRRTGSVETQYF. As DNA, the CDR3 is TGTGCCAGCAGGCGTACAGGGTCCGTAGAGACCCAGTACTTC.

This sequence joins TRBV6-5 and TRBJ2-5; no reliable D call. The CDR3 has 14 residues. V lost 6 bases to trimming and J lost 5 bases, with 16 bases between them. Germline values: CDR1 MNHEY, CDR2 SVGAGI. CDR3 DNA: TGTGCCAGCAGAACACCACCCCTAAGGGAGACCCAGTACTTC. It translates to CASRTPPLRETQYF.

The table lists this clone with a count of one. The V call is TRBV4-3, the J call TRBJ2-2; 9 bases are a match to TRBD1. CDR1 is LGHNA, CDR2 YSLEER, per germline. The CDR3 sequence is 17 residues long. The trim removed 0 bases at V and 6 bases at J, leaving 8 bases unmatched. CDR3 sequence (DNA): TGCGCCAGCAGCCAAGATAGGAACAGGGGGCGCCCCGGGGAGCTGTTTTTT. This translates into CASSQDRNRGRPGELFF.

The J gene is TRBJ2-2, the V gene TRBV19; 7 positions agree with TRBD1. This CDR3 has 15 residues. The germline CDR1 and CDR2 sequences are LNHDA and SQIVND (reference sequence). Germline trimming cut 3 bases from V and 5 bases from J; bases unmatched to any gene: 6. CDR3 nucleotides: TGTGCCAGTAGTATGCCGGGACAGAGGACCGGGGAGCTGTTTTTT. This gives the protein CASSMPGQRTGELFF.

The chain couples TRBV2 to TRBJ1-1; 10 bases line up with TRBD1. With 6 bases clipped from V and 5 bases from J, the junction kept 6 bases outside the gene matches. Germline V gene data show CDR1 as SNHLY and CDR2 as FYNNEI. This CDR3 is 14 amino acids long. The CDR3 DNA follows: TGTGCCAGCAGCTCGACAGGGGGCGAGACTGAAGCTTTCTTT. Amino acids: CASSSTGGETEAFF.

For the CDR3, the DNA is TGTGCCAGCATGTGGTACGAGCAGTACTTC. This sequence encodes CASMWYEQYF. This chain uses TRBV6-1 with TRBJ2-7; unclear D gene. The CDR3 length is 10 residues. Germline-derived CDR1 and CDR2 are MNHNS and SASEGT. The germline V and J ends were trimmed by 7 bases and 4 bases, with 5 bases remaining between them.

As regards this clone: The same CDR3 also results from other DNA sequences found in this sample. The gene calls are TRBV6-5 and TRBJ1-2; D uncertain. Trimming took off 3 bases at V and 4 bases at J, with 6 bases between the two ends. This CDR3 region has 12 residues. CDR1 and CDR2 from the germline V gene are MNHEY and SVGAGI. The CDR3 DNA reads TGTGCCAGCAGTTATTCAGGCTATGGCTACACCTTC. Its translation: CASSYSGYGYTF.

This clone was seen a single time. CDR3 nucleotides: TGCGCTGTGGGGGCAACAGGGACATCTGGTGGCTACACCTTC. It is translated as CAVGATGTSGGYTF. The genes are TRBV5-1 and TRBJ1-2; possibly TRBD1 for D (6 bases). Germline assignment: CDR1 SGHRS and CDR2 YFSETQ. CDR3 size: 14 residues.